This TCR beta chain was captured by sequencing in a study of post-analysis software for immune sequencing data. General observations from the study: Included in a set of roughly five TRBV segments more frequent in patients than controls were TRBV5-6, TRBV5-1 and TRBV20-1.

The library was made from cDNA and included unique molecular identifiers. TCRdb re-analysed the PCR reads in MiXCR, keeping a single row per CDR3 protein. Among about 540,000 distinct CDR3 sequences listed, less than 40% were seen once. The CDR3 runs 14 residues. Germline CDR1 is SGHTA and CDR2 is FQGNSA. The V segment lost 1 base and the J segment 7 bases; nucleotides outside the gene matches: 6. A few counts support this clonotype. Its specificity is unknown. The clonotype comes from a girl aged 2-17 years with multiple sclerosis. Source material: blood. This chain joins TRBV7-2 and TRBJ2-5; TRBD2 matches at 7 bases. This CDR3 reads CASSLGLAGGTQYF. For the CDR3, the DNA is TGTGCCAGCAGCTTAGGACTAGCTGGCGGGACCCAGTACTTC.